Listed below are T cell receptor beta chains from one sample, sequenced in a study of PD-1 blockade in mismatch repair-deficient tumors. Only in-frame clones appear in the TCRdb table, and some are missing; sequencing was by immunoSEQ multiplex PCR. The table lists 75,000 to 85,000 clones, approximately 81% of them singletons. This sample comprised peripheral blood, obtained 12 weeks after starting pembrolizumab. The receptor source for this set is an adult with mismatch repair-deficient cancer. CDR3s include the opening cysteine and the closing phenylalanine or tryptophan. D genes are given only for firm matches. Size is omitted from some rows. Given values are once, few, many or a class for expanded clones.

>TRBV5-1|-|TRBJ1-1|-
TGCGCCAGCAGCCCAGTTTTTTTGGTCGACACTGAAGCTTTCTTT
CASSPVFLVDTEAFF
>TRBV19|-|TRBJ2-4|TRBD1
TGTGCCAGTTCTCCTTTTCCGGGACAGGGAGTTCGGGACATTCAGTACTTC
CASSPFPGQGVRDIQYF
>TRBV30|-|TRBJ2-7|-
TGTGCCTGGAACAACAGGTTAAGCTCCTACGAGCAGTACTTC
CAWNNRLSSYEQYF
>TRBV7-9|-|TRBJ1-5|-
TGTGCCAGCAGCTCTGACCTTAGCAATCAGCCCCAGCATTTT
CASSSDLSNQPQHF
>TRBV7-7|-|TRBJ1-3|TRBD1
TGTGCTAGCAGCTCCGGGACAGGGGCCAACACCATATATTTT
CASSSGTGANTIYF
>TRBV7-6|once|TRBJ2-3|TRBD2
TGTGCCAGCAGCTTATTACTAGCGGGGAATGCAGATACGCAGTATTTT
CASSLLLAGNADTQYF
>TRBV28|-|TRBJ2-4|TRBD1
TGTGCCAGCAGTCCCCACGGACAGGGGATAAACATTCAGTACTTC
CASSPHGQGINIQYF
>TRBV25-1|-|TRBJ2-5|-
TGTGCCAGCAGTGAATCTGGTTTTAACCAAGAGACCCAGTACTTC
CASSESGFNQETQYF
>TRBV5-8|-|TRBJ2-3|TRBD2
TGTGCCAGCAGAGCCTTGATAGCGGGAGGGGCCTCGACGCAGTATTTT
CASRALIAGGASTQYF
>TRBV7-9|-|TRBJ2-1|-
TGTGCCAGCAGCCCCAGCCATGAGCAGTTCTTC
CASSPSHEQFF
>TRBV2|-|TRBJ1-5|-
TGTGCCAGCAGTGAAGGCATTTATAGCAATCAGCCCCAGCATTTT
CASSEGIYSNQPQHF
>TRBV29-1|-|TRBJ1-1|TRBD1
TGCAGCGTAACGGACAGGGTGGCTGAAGCTTTCTTT
CSVTDRVAEAFF
>TRBV15|-|TRBJ2-2|TRBD1
TGTGCCACCAGCTCTCGCAACAGGGGGATTAGGTCCGGGGAGCTGTTTTTT
CATSSRNRGIRSGELFF
>TRBV6-5|-|TRBJ2-3|TRBD2
TGTGCCAGCAGTTCGTCTAGCGGGGGCACAGATACGCAGTATTTT
CASSSSSGGTDTQYF
>TRBV7-9|once|TRBJ2-7|-
TGTGCCAGCAGCTTAGGTTCCGGGGGCCAATCCTACGAGCAGTACTTC
CASSLGSGGQSYEQYF
>TRBV25-1|once|TRBJ2-1|TRBD2
TGTGCCAGCAGTGAAAGAGCGGGAGAGCAGTTCTTC
CASSERAGEQFF
>TRBV7-2|-|TRBJ2-3|TRBD2
TGTGCCAGCAGGAATAGGACTAGCGGGACGTACACAGATACGCAGTATTTT
CASRNRTSGTYTDTQYF